The clone carrying this T cell receptor (beta chain) has more than one count but fewer than ten. The data derive from a study of beta chain features in type 1 diabetes. Germline CDR1 MNHEY, CDR2 SMNVEV (reference sequence). This CDR3 is built from 13 residues. Trimming left V 1 base short and J 7 bases short, with 8 bases between. The authors reverse transcribed all of the isolated RNA, so sequencing captured expressed TCRB transcripts. TCRdb's copy holds only in-frame clones and misses some; the assay was immunoSEQ multiplex PCR. The repertoire consists of under 250,000 clones, with about 11% occurring once and the leading ten covering 1% to 1.5%.

The rearrangement links TRBV27 to TRBJ2-1; no reliable D call. Material for sequencing was central memory CD4+ T cells from blood. The source of this sequence is a young man in good health. DNA of the CDR3: TGTGCCAGCAGTTTATGGGTTAAAAATGAGCAGTTCTTC. Translated, it gives CASSLWVKNEQFF.